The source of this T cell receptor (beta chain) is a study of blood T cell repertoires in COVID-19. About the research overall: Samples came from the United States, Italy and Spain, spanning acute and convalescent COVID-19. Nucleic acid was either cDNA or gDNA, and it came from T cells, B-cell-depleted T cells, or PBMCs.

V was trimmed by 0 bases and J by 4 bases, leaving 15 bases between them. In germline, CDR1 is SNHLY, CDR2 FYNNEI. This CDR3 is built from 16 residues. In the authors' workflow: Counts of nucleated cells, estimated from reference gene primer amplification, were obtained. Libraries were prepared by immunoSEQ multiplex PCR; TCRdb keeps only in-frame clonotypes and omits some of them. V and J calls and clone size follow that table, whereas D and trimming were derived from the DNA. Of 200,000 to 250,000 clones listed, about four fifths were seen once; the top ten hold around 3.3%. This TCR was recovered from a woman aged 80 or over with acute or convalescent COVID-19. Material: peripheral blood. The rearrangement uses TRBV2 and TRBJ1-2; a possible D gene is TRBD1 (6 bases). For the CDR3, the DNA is TGTGCCAGCAGTGAAGCGCTTCTGGACAGACTCTATGGCTACACCTTC. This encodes CASSEALLDRLYGYTF.